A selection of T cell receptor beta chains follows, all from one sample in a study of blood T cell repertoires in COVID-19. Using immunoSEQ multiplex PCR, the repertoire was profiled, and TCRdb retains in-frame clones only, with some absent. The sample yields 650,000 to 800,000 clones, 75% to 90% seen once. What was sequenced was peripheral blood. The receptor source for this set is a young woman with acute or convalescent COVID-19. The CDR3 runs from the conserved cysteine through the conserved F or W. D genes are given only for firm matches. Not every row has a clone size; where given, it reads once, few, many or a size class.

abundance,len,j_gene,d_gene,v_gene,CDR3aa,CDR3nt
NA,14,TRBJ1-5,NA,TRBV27,CASSLFGGNQPQHF,TGTGCCAGCAGTTTATTCGGCGGTAATCAGCCCCAGCATTTT
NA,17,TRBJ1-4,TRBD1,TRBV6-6,CASSPRTGGHGNEKLFF,TGTGCCAGCAGTCCAAGGACAGGGGGTCATGGTAATGAAAAACTGTTTTTT
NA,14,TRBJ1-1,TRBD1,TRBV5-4,CASSPTGGNTEAFF,TGTGCCAGCAGCCCAACAGGGGGCAACACTGAAGCTTTCTTT
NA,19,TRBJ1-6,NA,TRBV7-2,CASSLAGGAGLIYNSPLHF,TGTGCCAGCAGCTTAGCGGGGGGGGCAGGGCTGATCTATAATTCACCCCTCCACTTT
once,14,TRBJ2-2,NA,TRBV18,CASSQGQNTGELFF,TGTGCCAGCTCACAGGGGCAGAACACCGGGGAGCTGTTTTTT
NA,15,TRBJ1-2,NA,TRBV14,CASSPTLGGRYGYTF,TGTGCCAGCAGCCCCACACTGGGAGGACGTTATGGCTACACCTTC
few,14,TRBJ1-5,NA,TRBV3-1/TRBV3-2,CASSRHNSNQPQHF,TGTGCCAGCAGCCGGCACAATAGCAATCAGCCCCAGCATTTT
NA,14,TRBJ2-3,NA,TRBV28,CASSSGQNPDTQYF,TGTGCCAGCAGTTCAGGACAGAACCCAGATACGCAGTATTTT
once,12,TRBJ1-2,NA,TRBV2,CASSAGLHGYTF,TGTGCCAGCAGTGCGGGACTCCATGGCTACACCTTC
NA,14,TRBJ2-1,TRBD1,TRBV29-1,CSVEGTGQYNEQFF,TGCAGCGTTGAAGGGACAGGGCAATACAATGAGCAGTTCTTC
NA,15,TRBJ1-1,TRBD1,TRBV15,CATSRRDRGSTEAFF,TGTGCCACCAGCAGACGGGACAGGGGCAGCACTGAAGCTTTCTTT
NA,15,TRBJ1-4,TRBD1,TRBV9,CASSVQGASNEKLFF,TGTGCCAGCAGCGTACAGGGGGCTTCTAATGAAAAACTGTTTTTT
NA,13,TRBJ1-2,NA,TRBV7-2,CASSFPTPLGYTF,TGTGCCAGCAGCTTCCCGACACCTTTGGGCTACACCTTC
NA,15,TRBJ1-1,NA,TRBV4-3,CASSQGSTGVTEAFF,TGCGCCAGCAGCCAAGGGTCAACGGGTGTCACTGAAGCTTTCTTT
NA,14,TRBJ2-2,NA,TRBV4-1,CASSLQGGTGELFF,TGCGCCAGCAGCTTACAGGGGGGGACCGGGGAGCTGTTTTTT
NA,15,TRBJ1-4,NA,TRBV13,CASSLGPGTNEKLFF,TGTGCCAGCAGCTTAGGTCCCGGGACTAATGAAAAACTGTTTTTT
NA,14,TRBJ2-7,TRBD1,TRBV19,CASSMVNRGYEQYF,TGTGCCAGTAGTATGGTCAACAGGGGATACGAGCAGTACTTC
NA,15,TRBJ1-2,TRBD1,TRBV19,CASSSTGTGSYGYTF,TGTGCCAGTAGTTCAACCGGGACAGGGTCCTATGGCTACACCTTC
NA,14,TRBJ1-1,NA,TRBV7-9,CASSPQGTNTEAFF,TGTGCCAGCAGCCCACAGGGAACGAACACTGAAGCTTTCTTT
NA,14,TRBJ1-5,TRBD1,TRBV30,CAWSVVGGGQPQHF,TGTGCCTGGAGTGTTGTAGGGGGCGGTCAGCCCCAGCATTTT
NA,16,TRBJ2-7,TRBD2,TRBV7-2,CASSSGGVLAGYEQYF,TGTGCCAGCAGCTCGGGGGGGGTTCTCGCTGGTTACGAGCAGTACTTC
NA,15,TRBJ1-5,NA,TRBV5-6,CASIPQGDLNQPQHF,TGTGCCAGCATCCCACAGGGAGATCTCAATCAGCCCCAGCATTTT
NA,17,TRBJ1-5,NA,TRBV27,CASSLWAAGQINQPQHF,TGTGCCAGCAGTTTATGGGCTGCAGGGCAGATCAATCAGCCCCAGCATTTT
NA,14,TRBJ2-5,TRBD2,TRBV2,CASRRTSGRETQYF,TGTGCCAGCAGGCGGACTAGCGGGAGGGAGACCCAGTACTTC
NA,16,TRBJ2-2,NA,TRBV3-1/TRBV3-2,CASSPRGTAHTGELFF,TGTGCCAGCAGCCCCAGGGGAACAGCCCACACCGGGGAGCTGTTTTTT